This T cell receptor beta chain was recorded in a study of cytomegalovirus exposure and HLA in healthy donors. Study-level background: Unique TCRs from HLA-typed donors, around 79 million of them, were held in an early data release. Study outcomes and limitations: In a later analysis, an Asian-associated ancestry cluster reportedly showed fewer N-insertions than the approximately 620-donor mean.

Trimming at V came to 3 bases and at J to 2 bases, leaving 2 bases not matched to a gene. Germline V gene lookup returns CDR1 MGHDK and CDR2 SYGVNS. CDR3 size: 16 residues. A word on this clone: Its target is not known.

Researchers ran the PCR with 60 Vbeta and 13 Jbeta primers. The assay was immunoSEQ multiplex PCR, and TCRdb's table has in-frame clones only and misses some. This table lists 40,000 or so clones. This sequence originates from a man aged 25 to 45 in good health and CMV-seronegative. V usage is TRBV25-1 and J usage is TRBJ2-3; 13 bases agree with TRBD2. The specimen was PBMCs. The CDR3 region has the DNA TGTGCCAGCAGTGAGGGACTAGCGGGATCCACAGATACGCAGTATTTT. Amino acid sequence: CASSEGLAGSTDTQYF.